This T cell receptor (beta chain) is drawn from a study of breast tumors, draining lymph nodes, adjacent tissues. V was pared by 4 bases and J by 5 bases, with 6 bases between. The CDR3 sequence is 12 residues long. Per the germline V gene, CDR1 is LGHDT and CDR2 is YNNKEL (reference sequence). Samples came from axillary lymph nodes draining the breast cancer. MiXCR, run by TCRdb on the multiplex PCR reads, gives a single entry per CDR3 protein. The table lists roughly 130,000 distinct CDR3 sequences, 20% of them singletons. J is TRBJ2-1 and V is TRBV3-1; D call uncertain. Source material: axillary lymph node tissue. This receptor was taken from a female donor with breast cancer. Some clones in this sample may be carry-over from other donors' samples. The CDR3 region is CASSRPNNEQFF. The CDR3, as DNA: TGTGCCAGCAGCCGACCGAACAATGAGCAGTTCTTC.